The present TCR beta chain was sequenced within a study of cytomegalovirus exposure and HLA in healthy donors. Study-level information: Within the Caucasian-associated ancestry cluster were about 81% of the 350 to 400 genotyped donors.

Study-level findings and limits: It was only CMV serostatus that was available as immune exposure information.

Researchers ran the PCR with 60 Vbeta and 13 Jbeta primers. Only in-frame clones appear in the TCRdb table, and some are missing; sequencing was by immunoSEQ multiplex PCR. There are approximately 140,000 clones in the sample; roughly four fifths occur only once, and around 1.8% lies in the top ten. V trimming: 3 bases; J trimming: 1 base; junction bases outside the gene matches: 1. Germline CDR1 is SGHVS and CDR2 is FNYEAQ. The CDR3 loop spans 15 amino acids. On this clone: Its antigen remains unidentified.

This TCR derives from a woman in her forties or fifties in good health and CMV-seronegative. Sequences were obtained from PBMCs. The chain joins TRBV7-6 to TRBJ2-5; the match to TRBD1 covers 11 bases. The CDR3 loop is CASSLGTGGQETQYF. The CDR3 DNA sequence: TGTGCCAGCAGCTTGGGGACAGGGGGCCAAGAGACCCAGTACTTC.